Below are 16 T cell receptor beta chains sequenced from a single sample in a study of blood T cell repertoires in COVID-19. TCRdb's table, derived via immunoSEQ multiplex PCR, lists solely in-frame clones and lacks some. Here the sample spans some 110,000 clones, approximately 82% being singletons. Specimen: peripheral blood. The origin of the receptors is a woman aged 80 or over with acute or convalescent COVID-19.

This clone was counted only a few times. The chain has TRBV28 and TRBJ2-7; a possible D gene is TRBD2 (6 bases). V lost 7 bases, J lost 3 bases, and 13 bases lay in between. The CDR3 is made up of 13 amino acids. CDR1 and CDR2 (germline): MDHEN, SYDVKM. The CDR3 region has the DNA TGTGCCAGCACATCAGGAGGGTACTACGAGCAGTACGTC. It is translated as CASTSGGYYEQYV.

The chain recombines TRBV20-1 with TRBJ2-3; a possible D gene is TRBD1 (6 bases). The germline gives CDR1 DFQATT, CDR2 SNEGSKA (reference sequence). This CDR3 region has 15 residues. Trimming took 3 bases from V and 0 from J, leaving 13 bases between them. DNA for the CDR3: TGCAGTGCTAGTGAACGGACAGTTAGCACAGATACGCAGTATTTT. Its translation: CSASERTVSTDTQYF.

This clone has more than one count but fewer than ten. The V call is TRBV30, the J call TRBJ1-2; a weak D match, TRBD1 (5 bases). CDR1 GTSNPN and CDR2 SVGIG come from the germline V gene (reference sequence). Trimming cost V 0 bases and J 2 bases, with 10 bases left between them. CDR3 size: 14 residues. The CDR3 protein is CAWSVSGGNYGYTF. The CDR3 DNA sequence: TGTGCCTGGAGTGTATCCGGGGGGAACTATGGCTACACCTTC.

The rearrangement links TRBV24-1 to TRBJ1-2, with TRBD1 matching 9 bases. Germline-derived CDR1 and CDR2 are KGHDR and SFDVKD. The CDR3 is 16 amino acids. J was trimmed by 2 bases and V by 6 bases; bases with no gene match: 9. The chain's CDR3 is CATSPPPGQGNYGYTF. The DNA for the CDR3 is TGTGCCACCAGTCCACCCCCGGGACAGGGAAACTATGGCTACACCTTC.

This rearrangement joins TRBV3-1 (or the pseudogene TRBV3-2) to TRBJ2-2, with D unresolved. The V gene's germline CDR1 is LGHDT and CDR2 YNNKEL (reference sequence). The V and J ends lost 5 bases and 5 bases respectively, with 9 bases between them. There are 13 residues in the CDR3. The CDR3 loop is CASSVIFTGELFF. CDR3 sequence (DNA): TGTGCCAGCAGCGTAATTTTTACCGGGGAGCTGTTTTTT.

This rearrangement joins TRBV5-1 to TRBJ2-1, with D perhaps matching TRBD1 (6 bases). This CDR3 has 14 residues. V lost 3 bases to trimming and J lost 5 bases, with 12 bases between them. Germline V gene sequence: CDR1 SGHRS, CDR2 YFSETQ. CDR3 DNA sequence: TGCGCCAGCAGCTCCCATGGGGGCGACAATGAGCAGTTCTTC. Its protein is CASSSHGGDNEQFF.

The CDR3 DNA reads as TGTGCCAGCAGGGAGCGAGCAGTGGGCACCGGGGAGCTGTTTTTT. It translates to CASRERAVGTGELFF. This rearrangement joins TRBV6-5 to TRBJ2-2; no definite D call. CDR3 length equals 15 residues. V lost 6 bases, J lost 4 bases, and 15 bases lay in between. CDR1 and CDR2 from the germline V gene are MNHEY and SVGAGI.

The chain joins TRBV10-3 to TRBJ2-5; maybe TRBD2 (5 bases). Trimming shortened V by 5 bases and J by 2 bases, and 9 bases separated the two germline ends. The CDR3 totals 13 residues. The V gene's germline CDR1 is ENHRY and CDR2 SYGVKD. The CDR3 coding sequence is TGTGCCATCAGTCGAGGGATGCAAGAGACCCAGTACTTC. It codes for CAISRGMQETQYF.

This chain joins TRBV5-1 and TRBJ2-1; TRBD2 agrees at 10 bases. The CDR3 has 15 amino acids. Germline lookup yields CDR1 SGHRS and CDR2 YFSETQ. The V and J ends lost 4 bases and 5 bases, in that order; junction bases with no gene match: 6. CDR3 coding DNA: TGCGCCAGCAGCAAGCTAGCGGGAGTCGACAATGAGCAGTTCTTC. It specifies CASSKLAGVDNEQFF.

This clone was picked up one time. The genes are TRBV24-1 and TRBJ1-5; 8 nucleotides agree with TRBD1. This CDR3 region has 17 residues. The V gene end was trimmed by 4 bases and the J gene end by 2 bases; junction bases not matched to a gene: 9. Germline CDR1 is KGHDR and CDR2 is SFDVKD. The CDR3 loop is CATSESIPGQGNQPQHF. As DNA, the CDR3 is TGTGCCACCAGTGAGTCAATTCCGGGACAGGGCAATCAGCCCCAGCATTTT.

In its sample, this clone was seen a few times. The gene calls are TRBV7-9 and TRBJ1-5; 8 bases agree with TRBD1. Germline assignment: CDR1 SEHNR and CDR2 FQNEAQ (reference sequence). The CDR3 runs 15 residues. V was pared by 5 bases and J by 5 bases, with 8 bases of the junction left unmatched. The CDR3 DNA reads TGTGCCAGCAGCCCCGACAGGGGCCCCCATCAGCCCCAGCATTTT. Its translation: CASSPDRGPHQPQHF.

The chain joins TRBV27 to TRBJ2-7; 9 positions match TRBD1. The trim removed 6 bases at V and 3 bases at J, leaving 3 bases unmatched. Germline loops: CDR1 MNHEY, CDR2 SMNVEV (reference sequence). This CDR3 is 13 amino acids long. The CDR3 protein is CASRETGGYEQYV. CDR3 DNA: TGTGCCAGCAGAGAGACAGGGGGCTACGAGCAGTACGTC.

This sequence joins TRBV9 and TRBJ2-1, with D possibly being TRBD2 (5 bases). Germline V lookup: CDR1 SGDLS, CDR2 YYNGEE. The V gene lost 4 bases and the J gene lost 6 bases, with 8 bases spanning the gap. The CDR3 is 12 residues long. CDR3 loop: CASSRTVNEQFF. The DNA for the CDR3 is TGTGCCAGCAGCCGGACTGTCAATGAGCAGTTCTTC.

The gene calls are TRBV19 and TRBJ1-3; perhaps TRBD1 as D (6 bases). Trimming shortened V by 7 bases and J by 0 bases, and 16 bases separated the two germline ends. Germline V gives CDR1 LNHDA, CDR2 SQIVND (reference sequence). There are 16 residues in the CDR3. The CDR3 loop reads CASKPEQGRSGNTIYF. In nucleotides, the CDR3 is TGTGCCAGTAAGCCTGAACAGGGCCGCTCTGGAAACACCATATATTTT.

In this sample, this clone is medium-sized. The chain links TRBV10-3 to TRBJ2-2; 8 bases fit TRBD2. This CDR3 region has 17 residues. The V and J ends lost 4 bases and 5 bases, in that order; junction bases with no gene match: 12. CDR1 and CDR2 (germline): ENHRY, SYGVKD. DNA for the CDR3: TGTGCCATCAGTGTATACCATGCGGGAGGCGGGACCGGGGAGCTGTTTTTT. Translating it yields CAISVYHAGGGTGELFF.

The J gene is TRBJ2-7, the V gene TRBV6-2 or TRBV6-3; D possibly corresponds to TRBD1 (6 bases). The CDR3 spans 15 residues. The germline V and J ends were trimmed by 6 bases and 2 bases, with 17 bases remaining between them. Per the germline V gene, CDR1 is MNHEY and CDR2 is SVGEGT. CDR3 sequence: CASSNWGPGTYEQYF. The DNA for the CDR3 is TGTGCCAGCAGCAATTGGGGGCCAGGTACCTACGAGCAGTACTTC.